This T cell receptor (beta chain) was obtained from a study of T cell changes during pregnancy in multiple sclerosis. TCRdb's copy holds only in-frame clones and misses some; the assay was immunoSEQ multiplex PCR. The data contain 50,000 or so clones, approximately 95% of them seen just once; the ten biggest clones take up around 0.3%. The germline V gene has CDR1 SGDLS and CDR2 YYNGEE. V shed 3 bases and J 6 bases; nucleotides not matched to a gene: 4. The CDR3 loop spans 15 amino acids. Sequencing used CD4+ T cells from peripheral blood mononuclear cells, obtained in the third trimester of pregnancy. This receptor was taken from a female donor with multiple sclerosis, enrolled in a pregnancy study. The rearrangement joins TRBV9 to TRBJ2-3; 13 nucleotides align to TRBD2. The CDR3 sequence: CASSATSGGMDTQYF. The CDR3 bases are TGTGCCAGCAGCGCGACTAGCGGGGGGATGGATACGCAGTATTTT.